In its sample, the clone carrying this T cell receptor (beta chain) was seen many times. Its antigen is unidentified. With 2 bases clipped from V and 3 bases from J, the junction kept 6 bases outside the gene matches. This CDR3 has 16 residues. Germline V gene sequence: CDR1 MNHEY, CDR2 SMNVEV (reference sequence). The data were taken from a study of blood T cells in healthy people across ages. The study, taken as a whole, reports: Among T cells, TCR beta diversity per million cells dropped roughly linearly as age rose. TCR beta diversity tracked closely with naive T cell percentage.

Sample-barcoded 5' priming and a J-beta primer mix drove a second PCR of roughly 6 to 12 cycles. TCRdb passed the 5' RACE reads through MiXCR, listing each CDR3 protein once. The sample consists of about 700,000 distinct CDR3 sequences, about 32% of them appearing once. The chain uses TRBV27 and TRBJ2-7; 11 positions match TRBD1. The material sequenced was blood. This TCR was recovered from a woman of 80 years or more in good health. CDR3 in DNA: TGTGCCAGCAGTTTAACCGGACAGGGGGCCCGCTACGAGCAGTACTTC. Translation gives CASSLTGQGARYEQYF.